This T cell receptor (beta chain) was identified in a study of Graves' ophthalmopathy and Graves' hyperthyroidism. RNA served as the template for amplifying TCR beta CDR3 regions. First-round RT-PCR employed HTBI primers, with a second-round multiplex PCR after it. TCRdb independently ran MiXCR on the multiplex PCR reads; one entry per CDR3 protein. The sample lists 24,000 or so distinct CDR3 sequences, around 50% seen once, with 6% to 8% in the top ten. Germline trimming cut 5 bases from V and 6 bases from J; bases unmatched to any gene: 7. CDR3 length: 14 residues. CDR1 and CDR2 (germline): SEHNR, FQNEAQ (reference sequence). This clonotype is labeled medium-sized.

The sequence came from an adult woman with stable Graves' hyperthyroidism. The sample was peripheral blood. This sequence joins TRBV7-9 and TRBJ2-7; 10 bases are a match to TRBD1. For the CDR3, the DNA is TGTGCCAGCAGCGGGCCGGGACAGGGGTTCGAGCAGTACTTC. Translating it yields CASSGPGQGFEQYF.